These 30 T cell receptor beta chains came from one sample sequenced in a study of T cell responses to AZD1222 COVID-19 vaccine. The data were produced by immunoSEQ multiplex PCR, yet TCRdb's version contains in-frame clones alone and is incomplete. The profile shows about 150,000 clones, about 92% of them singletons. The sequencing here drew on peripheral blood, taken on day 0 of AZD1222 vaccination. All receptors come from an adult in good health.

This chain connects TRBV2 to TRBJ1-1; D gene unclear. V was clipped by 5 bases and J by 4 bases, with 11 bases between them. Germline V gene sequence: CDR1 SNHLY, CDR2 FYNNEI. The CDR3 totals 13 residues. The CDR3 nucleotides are TGTGCCAGCAGTACCCAGACCGGCACTGAAGCTTTCTTT. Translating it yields CASSTQTGTEAFF.

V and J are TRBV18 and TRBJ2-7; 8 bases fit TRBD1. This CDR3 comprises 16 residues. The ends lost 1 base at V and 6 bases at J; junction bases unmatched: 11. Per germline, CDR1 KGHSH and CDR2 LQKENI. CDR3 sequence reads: CASSPLPGQATTEQYF. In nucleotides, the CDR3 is TGTGCCAGCTCACCACTCCCGGGACAGGCGACAACCGAGCAGTACTTC.

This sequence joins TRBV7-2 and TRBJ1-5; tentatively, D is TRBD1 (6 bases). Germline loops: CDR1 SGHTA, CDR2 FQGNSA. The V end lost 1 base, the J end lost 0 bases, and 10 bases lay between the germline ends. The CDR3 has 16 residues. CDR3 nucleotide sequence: TGTGCCAGCAGCTTAGAGGGGGGGTATAGCAATCAGCCCCAGCATTTT. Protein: CASSLEGGYSNQPQHF.

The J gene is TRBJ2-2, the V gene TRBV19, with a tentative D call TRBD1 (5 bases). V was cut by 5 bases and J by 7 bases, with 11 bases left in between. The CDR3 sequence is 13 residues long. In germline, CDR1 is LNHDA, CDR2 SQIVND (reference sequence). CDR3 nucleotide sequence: TGTGCCAGTAGTGTAGGGGATCACGGGGAGCTGTTTTTT. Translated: CASSVGDHGELFF.

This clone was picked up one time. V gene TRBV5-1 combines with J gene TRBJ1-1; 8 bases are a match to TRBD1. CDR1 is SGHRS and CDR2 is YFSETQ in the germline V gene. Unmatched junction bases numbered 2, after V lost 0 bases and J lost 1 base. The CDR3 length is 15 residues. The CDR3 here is CASSLGDRPNTEAFF. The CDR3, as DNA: TGCGCCAGCAGCTTGGGGGACAGGCCGAACACTGAAGCTTTCTTT.

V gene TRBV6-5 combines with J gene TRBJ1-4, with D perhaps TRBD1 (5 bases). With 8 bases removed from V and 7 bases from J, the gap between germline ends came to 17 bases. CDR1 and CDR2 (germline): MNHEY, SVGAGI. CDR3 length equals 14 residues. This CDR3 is CASAGTGAGEKLFF. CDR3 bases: TGTGCCAGCGCGGGAACCGGGGCTGGTGAAAAACTGTTTTTT.

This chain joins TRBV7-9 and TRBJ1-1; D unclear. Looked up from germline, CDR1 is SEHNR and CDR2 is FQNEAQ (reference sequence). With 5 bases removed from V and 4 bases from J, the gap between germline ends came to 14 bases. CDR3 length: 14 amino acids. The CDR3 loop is CASSPGGTGTEAFF. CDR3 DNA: TGTGCCAGCAGCCCCGGTGGTACTGGCACTGAAGCTTTCTTT.

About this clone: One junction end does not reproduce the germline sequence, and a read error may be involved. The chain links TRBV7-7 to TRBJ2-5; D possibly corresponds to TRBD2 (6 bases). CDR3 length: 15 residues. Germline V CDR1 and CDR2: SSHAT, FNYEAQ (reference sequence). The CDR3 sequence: CASSLAAGNGETQYF. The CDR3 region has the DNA TGTGCTAGCAGCTTAGCGGCGGGGAACGGAGAGACCCAGTACTTC. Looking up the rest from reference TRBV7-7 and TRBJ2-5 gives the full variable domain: GAGVSQSPRYKVTKRGQDVTLRCDPISSHATLYWYQQALGQGPEFLTYFNYEAQPDKSGLPSDRFSAERPEGSISTLTIQRTEQRDSAMYRCASSLAAGNGETQYFGPGTRLLVL.

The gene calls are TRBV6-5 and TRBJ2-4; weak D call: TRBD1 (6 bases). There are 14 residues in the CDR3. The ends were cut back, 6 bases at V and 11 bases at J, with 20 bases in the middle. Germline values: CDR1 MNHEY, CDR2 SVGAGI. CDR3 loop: CASRWTVSGILQYF. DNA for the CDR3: TGTGCCAGCAGATGGACAGTTTCTGGTATTCTTCAGTACTTC.

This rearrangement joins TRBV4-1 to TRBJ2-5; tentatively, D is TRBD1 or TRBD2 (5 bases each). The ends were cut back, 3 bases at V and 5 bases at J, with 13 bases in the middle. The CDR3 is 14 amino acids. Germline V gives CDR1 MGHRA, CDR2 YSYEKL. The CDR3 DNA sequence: TGCGCCAGCAGCCATGCTCTGAGGGGTGAGACCCAGTACTTC. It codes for CASSHALRGETQYF.

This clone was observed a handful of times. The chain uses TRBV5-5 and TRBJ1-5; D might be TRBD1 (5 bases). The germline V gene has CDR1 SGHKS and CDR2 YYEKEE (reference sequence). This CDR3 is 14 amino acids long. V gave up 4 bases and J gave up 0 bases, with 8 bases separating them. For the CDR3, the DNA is TGTGCCAGCAGCAGACAGTCTAGCAATCAGCCCCAGCATTTT. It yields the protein CASSRQSSNQPQHF. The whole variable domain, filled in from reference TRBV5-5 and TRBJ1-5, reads DAGVTQSPTHLIKTRGQQVTLRCSPISGHKSVSWYQQVLGQGPQFIFQYYEKEERGRGNFPDRFSARQFPNYSSELNVNALLLGDSALYLCASSRQSSNQPQHFGDGTRLSIL.

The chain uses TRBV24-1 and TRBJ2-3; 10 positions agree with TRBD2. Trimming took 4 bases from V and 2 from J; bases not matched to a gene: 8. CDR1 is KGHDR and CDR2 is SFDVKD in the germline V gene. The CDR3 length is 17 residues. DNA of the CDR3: TGTGCCACCAGTGAGGGTAGCGGGGGGTCCCCCACAGATACGCAGTATTTT. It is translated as CATSEGSGGSPTDTQYF.

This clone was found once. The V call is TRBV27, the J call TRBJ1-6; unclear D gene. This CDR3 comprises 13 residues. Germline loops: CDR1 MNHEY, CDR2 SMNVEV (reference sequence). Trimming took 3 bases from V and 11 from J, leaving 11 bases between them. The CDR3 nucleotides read TGTGCCAGCAGTTTTTCTTACAGAACACCCCTCCACTTT. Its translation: CASSFSYRTPLHF.

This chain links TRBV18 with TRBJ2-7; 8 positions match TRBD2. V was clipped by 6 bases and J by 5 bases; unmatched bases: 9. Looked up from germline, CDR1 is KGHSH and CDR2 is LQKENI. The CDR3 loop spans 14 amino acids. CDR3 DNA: TGTGCCAGCTCCCCGGCGCGGGGGGATGACGAGCAGTACTTC. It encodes CASSPARGDDEQYF.

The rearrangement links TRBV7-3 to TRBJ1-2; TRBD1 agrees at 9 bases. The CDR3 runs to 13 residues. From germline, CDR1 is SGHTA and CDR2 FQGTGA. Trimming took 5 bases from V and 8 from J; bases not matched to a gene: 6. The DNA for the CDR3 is TGTGCCAGCAGCGACAGGACAGGGGCAGGCTACACCTTC. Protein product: CASSDRTGAGYTF.

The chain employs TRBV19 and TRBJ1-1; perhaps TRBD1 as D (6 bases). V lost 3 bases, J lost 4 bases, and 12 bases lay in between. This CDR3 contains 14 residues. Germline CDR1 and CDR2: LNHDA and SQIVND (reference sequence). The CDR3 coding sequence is TGTGCCAGTAGTATGGCAGGGGCGCGCACTGAAGCTTTCTTT. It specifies CASSMAGARTEAFF.

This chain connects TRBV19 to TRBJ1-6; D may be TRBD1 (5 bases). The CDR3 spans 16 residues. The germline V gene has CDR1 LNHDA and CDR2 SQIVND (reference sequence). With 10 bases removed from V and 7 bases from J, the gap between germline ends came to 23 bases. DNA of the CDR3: TGTGCCACCCGCCTAGCAGGGCAAGACCCGAATTCACCCCTCCACTTT. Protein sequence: CATRLAGQDPNSPLHF. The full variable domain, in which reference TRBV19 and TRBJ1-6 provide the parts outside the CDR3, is DGGITQSPKYLFRKEGQNVTLSCEQNLNHDAMYWYRQDPGQGLRLIYYSQIVNDFQKGDIAEGYSVSREKKESFPLTVTSAQKNPTAFYLCATRLAGQDPNSPLHFGNGTRLTVT.

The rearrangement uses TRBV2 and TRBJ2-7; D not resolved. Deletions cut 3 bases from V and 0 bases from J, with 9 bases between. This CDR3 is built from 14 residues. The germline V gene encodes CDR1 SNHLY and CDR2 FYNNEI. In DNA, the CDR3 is TGTGCCAGCAGTGAGAAACTGATCTCCTACGAGCAGTACTTC. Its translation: CASSEKLISYEQYF.

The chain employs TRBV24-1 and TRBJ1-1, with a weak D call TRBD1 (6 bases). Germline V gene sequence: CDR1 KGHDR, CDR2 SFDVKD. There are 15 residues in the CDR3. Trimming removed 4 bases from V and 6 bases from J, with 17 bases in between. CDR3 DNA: TGTGCCACCAGTGAGCCACGGGACACAATGGCTGAAGCTTTCTTT. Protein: CATSEPRDTMAEAFF.

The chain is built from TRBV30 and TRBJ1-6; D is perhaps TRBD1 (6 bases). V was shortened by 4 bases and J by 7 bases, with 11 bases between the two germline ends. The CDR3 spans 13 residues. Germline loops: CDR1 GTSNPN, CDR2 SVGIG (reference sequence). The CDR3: CAWTGDGNSPLHF. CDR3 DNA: TGTGCCTGGACAGGGGATGGAAATTCACCCCTCCACTTT.

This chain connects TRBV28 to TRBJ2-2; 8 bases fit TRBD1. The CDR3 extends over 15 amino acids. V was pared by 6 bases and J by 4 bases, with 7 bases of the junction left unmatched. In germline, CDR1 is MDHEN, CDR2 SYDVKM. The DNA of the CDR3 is TGTGCCAGCAGCCGGGACAGGATAATCACCGGGGAGCTGTTTTTT. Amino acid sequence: CASSRDRIITGELFF.

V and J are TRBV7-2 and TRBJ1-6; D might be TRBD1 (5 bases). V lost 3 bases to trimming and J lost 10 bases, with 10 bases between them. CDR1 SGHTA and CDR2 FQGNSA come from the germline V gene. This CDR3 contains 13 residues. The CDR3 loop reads CASSLAGHSPLHF. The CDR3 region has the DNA TGTGCCAGCAGCTTGGCCGGACACTCACCCCTCCACTTT.

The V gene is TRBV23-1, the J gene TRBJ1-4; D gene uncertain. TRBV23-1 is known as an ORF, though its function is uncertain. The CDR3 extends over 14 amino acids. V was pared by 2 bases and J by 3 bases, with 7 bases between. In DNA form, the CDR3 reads TGCGCCAGCAGTCAAAAGGAACCTAATGAAAAACTGTTTTTT. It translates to CASSQKEPNEKLFF.

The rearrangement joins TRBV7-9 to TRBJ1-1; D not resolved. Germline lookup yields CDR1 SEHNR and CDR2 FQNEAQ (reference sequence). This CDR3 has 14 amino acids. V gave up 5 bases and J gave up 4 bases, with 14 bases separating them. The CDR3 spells CASSLLTEITEAFF. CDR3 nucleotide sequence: TGTGCCAGCAGCCTCCTAACGGAGATCACTGAAGCTTTCTTT. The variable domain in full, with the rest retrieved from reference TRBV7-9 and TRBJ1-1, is DTGVSQNPRHKITKRGQNVTFRCDPISEHNRLYWYRQTLGQGPEFLTYFQNEAQLEKSRLLSDRFSAERPKGSFSTLEIQRTEQGDSAMYLCASSLLTEITEAFFGQGTRLTVV.

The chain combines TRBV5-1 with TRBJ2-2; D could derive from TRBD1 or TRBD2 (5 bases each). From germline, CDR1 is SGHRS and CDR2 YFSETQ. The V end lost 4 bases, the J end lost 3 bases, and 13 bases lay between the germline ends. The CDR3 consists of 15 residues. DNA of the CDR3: TGCGCCAGCAGCCCCGGACACGGGGACACCGGGGAGCTGTTTTTT. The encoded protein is CASSPGHGDTGELFF.

Written as DNA, the CDR3 is TGTGCCAGCAGTTTCGGAACCCCGGGGACCAATCAGCCCCAGCATTTT. Translated: CASSFGTPGTNQPQHF. V usage is TRBV27 and J usage is TRBJ1-5, with D perhaps TRBD1 (5 bases). The V and J ends lost 3 bases and 3 bases respectively, with 15 bases between them. Germline-derived CDR1 and CDR2 are MNHEY and SMNVEV (reference sequence). The CDR3 has 16 amino acids.

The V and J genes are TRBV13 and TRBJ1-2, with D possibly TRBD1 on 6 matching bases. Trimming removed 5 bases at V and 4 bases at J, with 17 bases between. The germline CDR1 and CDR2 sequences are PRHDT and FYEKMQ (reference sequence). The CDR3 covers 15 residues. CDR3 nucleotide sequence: TGTGCCAGCAGCGCTACCACTGGGGGGCTCTATGGCTACACCTTC. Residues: CASSATTGGLYGYTF. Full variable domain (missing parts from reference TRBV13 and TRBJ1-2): AAGVIQSPRHLIKEKRETATLKCYPIPRHDTVYWYQQGPGQDPQFLISFYEKMQSDKGSIPDRFSAQQFSDYHSELNMSSLELGDSALYFCASSATTGGLYGYTFGSGTRLTVV.

As DNA, the CDR3 is TGTGCCAGCAGCCACCGGGACGGAAACTACGAGCAGTACTTC. Encoded protein: CASSHRDGNYEQYF. The chain employs TRBV5-5 and TRBJ2-7, with D perhaps TRBD1 or TRBD2 (5 bases each). Germline CDR1 SGHKS, CDR2 YYEKEE (reference sequence). With 4 bases removed from V and 3 bases from J, the gap between germline ends came to 14 bases. The CDR3 consists of 14 residues.

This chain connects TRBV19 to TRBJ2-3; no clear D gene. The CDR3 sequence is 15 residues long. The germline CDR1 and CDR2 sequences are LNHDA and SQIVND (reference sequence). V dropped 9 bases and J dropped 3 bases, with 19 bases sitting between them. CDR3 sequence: CASQITAIGTDTQYF. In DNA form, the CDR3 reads TGTGCCAGCCAAATAACAGCGATAGGAACAGATACGCAGTATTTT.

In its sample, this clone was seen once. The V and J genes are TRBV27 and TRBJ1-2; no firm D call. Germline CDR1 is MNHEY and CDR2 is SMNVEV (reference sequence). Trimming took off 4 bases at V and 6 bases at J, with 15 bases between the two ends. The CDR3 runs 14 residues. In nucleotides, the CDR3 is TGTGCCAGCAGTTCTCGGACGTCTAGCCATGGCTACACCTTC. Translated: CASSSRTSSHGYTF.